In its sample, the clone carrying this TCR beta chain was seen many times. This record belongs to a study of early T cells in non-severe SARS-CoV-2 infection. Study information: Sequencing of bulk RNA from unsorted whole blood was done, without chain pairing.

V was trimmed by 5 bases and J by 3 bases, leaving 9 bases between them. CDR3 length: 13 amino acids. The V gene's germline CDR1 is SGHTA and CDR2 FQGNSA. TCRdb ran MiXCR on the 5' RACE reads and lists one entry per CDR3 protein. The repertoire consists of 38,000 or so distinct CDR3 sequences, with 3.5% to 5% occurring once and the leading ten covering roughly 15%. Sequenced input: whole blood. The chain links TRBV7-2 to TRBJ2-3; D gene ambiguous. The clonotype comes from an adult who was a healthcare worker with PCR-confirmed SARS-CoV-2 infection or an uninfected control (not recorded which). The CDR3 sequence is CASSAQLTDTQYF. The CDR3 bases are TGTGCCAGCAGCGCTCAGTTGACAGATACGCAGTATTTT.